This TCR beta chain was sequenced for a study of blood T cells in healthy people across ages (dated by TCRdb to between 2014 and 2017). Broadly, across the study: In model experiments, template switching captured roughly one uniquely barcoded TCR beta cDNA molecule for every two T cells. The study measured age-related changes in TCR beta repertoire diversity using deep sequencing normalized with unique cDNA molecular identifiers. Two additional independent replicas of 1 million unique cDNA reads from the same blood draw were analyzed for two donors (one aged 18 to 30 and one aged 80 or older). Donors were grouped into four age groups: young (average approximately 16 years), middle-aged (about 40), aged (around 60) and long-lived (about 82). General findings and caveats noted by the study authors: Observed TCR beta diversity per million T cells fell roughly linearly with age, and a significant reduction was already apparent by age about 36. Bulk unsorted PBMC profiling prevented conclusive comparison of naive and antigen-experienced compartments. Total diversity estimates from one million sequenced T cells were considered lower bounds and underestimates. A strong correlation was found between observed TCR beta diversity and the percentage of naive T cells measured by flow cytometry. Compared with the aged group, the long-lived group had more naive CD4+ T cells, fewer expanded clones and increased TCR diversity, a pattern suggesting age selection. The CMV infection status of donors was not known, potentially confounding age-related changes in expanded clonotypes.

Per the germline V gene, MGHDK is the CDR1 and SYGVNS is the CDR2. V lost 2 bases and J lost 2 bases; the stretch between them is 9 bases long. The CDR3 spans 14 residues, from the cysteine through the phenylalanine. The retained sequence is limited to the CDR3, 42 bases, with the frame set at the first base. The method behind the library was 5' RACE. The sample was run on an Illumina HiSeq 2500. A second roughly 6 to 12 cycle PCR used a sample-barcoded 5' primer and a J-beta primer mix. Each TCR beta cDNA molecule received a unique molecular identifier from a template-switch 5' adaptor carrying 12 random nucleotides. Each sample yielded at least 3 million CDR3-containing paired-end reads. First-strand cDNA was synthesized from all RNA with the Mint cDNA synthesis kit, primed by a TRBC-specific oligonucleotide. After uracil-DNA glycosylase treatment, a first 18-cycle PCR used universal primers M1SS and BC2_uni_R on all cDNA. The authors' analysis ran thus. For normalization, 1 million high-quality reads were randomly selected from each sample, with every read carrying a distinct molecular identifier. Reads with shared molecular identifiers were discarded instead of being binned into consensus sequences. MiTCR, set to a Q25 quality threshold and the strictest error-elimination algorithm, was used for CDR3 identification, clonotype clustering and error correction. A nonparametric unseen species model with Euler transformation was used to estimate a lower bound on total TCR beta diversity. TCRdb trimmed the raw reads at Q25, called clones with MiXCR and kept productive beta chains. Rows merge per CDR3 protein into single entries with the most common DNA and genes. These V and J calls rely on TCRdb rather than the paper's analysis. In all, the sample holds 750,000 or so distinct CDR3 sequences, and 25% of those were seen once. The ten largest clones capture 9.4% of the sample.

Donors were 35 to 40 systemically healthy Caucasian individuals from Russia aged roughly 6 to 95 years. Each donor gave about 9.2 milliliters of peripheral blood, drawn into EDTA-treated Vacutainer tubes. Ficoll-Paque density-gradient centrifugation was used to isolate PBMCs, with at least 6.5 million per sample. Total RNA was extracted from PBMCs with Trizol reagent, with at least 6 micrograms obtained per sample. For every donor, flow cytometry on a PBMC aliquot measured the percentage of naive CD45RAhigh/CD27high T cells. This clonotype appeared once. Its antigen remains undetermined. There are no base qualities to consult, and no much larger clone falls within one base. The same data also went into a second study, on T cells of mothers and their children. As that second paper reports: Donors were nine systemically healthy Caucasian individuals: three mothers and their six children. cDNA synthesis used all of the extracted RNA, with around 1.6 ug of RNA in each 15 ul reaction. In the second PCR, sample barcodes and 2-4 random nucleotides were introduced via the M1S primer. Each mother yielded over 8.5 million TCR beta CDR3 reads and each child 3 million to 3.5 million reads. Thymic selection shapes the output of TCR recombination in a similar way in related and unrelated pairs, and inherited differences have a minor effect. Normalized repertoire overlap was always found to be slightly, but never significantly, higher in related mother-child pairs than in unrelated mother-child pairs. Persistent microchimeric T cell clones were not detected, at a sensitivity of around 95 clones per million clonotypes. To look for features that set related mother-child pairs apart from unrelated individuals, the researchers ran deep NGS to compare the TCR beta repertoires of mothers and children. Mothers averaged roughly 36 +/- 4 years of age and children averaged around 10 +/- 4 years. After adapters were ligated using NEBNext reagents, the libraries underwent 100+100 nt paired-end sequencing on an Illumina HiSeq 2000. To avoid cross-contamination, the mother libraries and the child libraries were prepared a month apart and sequenced in separate runs. For each donor, between roughly 500,000 and 2,300,000 distinct TCR beta clonotypes were identified. Naive TCR beta clonotypes were estimated from low-frequency clonotypes matched to each donor's FACS-determined naive share, without sorting.

The V and J segments used are TRBV25-1 and TRBJ1-2; no D gene call is confident. Sequencing was carried out using blood. This receptor was taken from a boy aged 5-17 years in good health. The nucleotides read TGTGCCAGCAGTGAAGTAGATAAAAACTATGGCTACACCTTC. Its product reads: CASSEVDKNYGYTF.